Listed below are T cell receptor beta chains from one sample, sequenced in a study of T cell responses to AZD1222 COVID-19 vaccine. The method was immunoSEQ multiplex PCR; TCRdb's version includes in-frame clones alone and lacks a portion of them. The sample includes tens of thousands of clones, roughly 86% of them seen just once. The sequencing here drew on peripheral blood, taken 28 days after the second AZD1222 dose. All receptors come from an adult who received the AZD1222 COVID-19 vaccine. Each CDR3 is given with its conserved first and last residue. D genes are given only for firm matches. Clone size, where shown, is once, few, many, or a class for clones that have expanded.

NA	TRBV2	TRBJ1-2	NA	TGTGCCAGCAGTGAAGACAAGGGCTATGGCTACACCTTC	CASSEDKGYGYTF
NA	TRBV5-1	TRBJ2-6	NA	TGCGCCAGCAATGAGGGCCCTGGGGCCAACGTCCTGACTTTC	CASNEGPGANVLTF
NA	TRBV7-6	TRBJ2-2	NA	TGTGCCAGCAGCTTACTACAGGGAGCAACCGGGGAGCTGTTTTTT	CASSLLQGATGELFF
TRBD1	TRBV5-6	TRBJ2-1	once	TGTGCCAGCAGCCCCCCAGGACAGGGAATCTACAATGAGCAGTTCTTC	CASSPPGQGIYNEQFF
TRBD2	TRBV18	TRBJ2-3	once	TGTGCCAGCTCACCACTGAGCCTAGCGGGAGATGGGCAGTATTTT	CASSPLSLAGDGQYF
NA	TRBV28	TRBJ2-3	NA	TGTGCCAGCATGGGGAGCGCTAGGGGTCCAGATACGCAGTATTTT	CASMGSARGPDTQYF
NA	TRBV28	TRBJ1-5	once	TGTGCCAGCAGTTTTTTGGGGGGTCGGGGGGCTCGGCAGCCCCAGCATTTT	CASSFLGGRGARQPQHF
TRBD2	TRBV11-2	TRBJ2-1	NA	TGTGCCAGCAGCTTAGAACTAGCGGGCTCCTACAATGAGCAGTTCTTC	CASSLELAGSYNEQFF
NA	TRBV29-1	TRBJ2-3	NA	TGCAGCGTTGTACCGGGAGTGGGAGATACGCAGTATTTT	CSVVPGVGDTQYF
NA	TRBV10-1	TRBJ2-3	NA	TGCGCCAGCAGTTTGGATCCGGTGGGCGCCTCGGCAGATACGCAGTATTTT	CASSLDPVGASADTQYF
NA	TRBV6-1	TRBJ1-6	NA	TGTGCCAGCAGTGCCGACGTAAGGGGGAATACTTCACCCCTCCACTTT	CASSADVRGNTSPLHF
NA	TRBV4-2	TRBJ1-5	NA	TGTGCCAGCAGCCAAGATACCAGCAATCAGCCCCAGCATTTT	CASSQDTSNQPQHF
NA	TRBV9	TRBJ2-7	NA	TGTGCCAGCAGCGTCGGGTTGGGGGCCCAAACCTACGAGCAGTACTTC	CASSVGLGAQTYEQYF
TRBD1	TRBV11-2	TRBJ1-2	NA	TGTGCCAGCAGAACTCCCGGGACAGGAAAGGACTATGGCTACACCTTC	CASRTPGTGKDYGYTF
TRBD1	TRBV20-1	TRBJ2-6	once	TGCAGTGCTAGTACCGGGACAGGGGGCGCCGGGGCCAACGTCCTGACTTTC	CSASTGTGGAGANVLTF
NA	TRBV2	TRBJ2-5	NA	TGTGCCAGCAGGGCTAGCGATTACCAAGAGACCCAGTACTTC	CASRASDYQETQYF
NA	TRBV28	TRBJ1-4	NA	TGTGCCAGCAGCCAGCTGGGAAAACTGTTTTTT	CASSQLGKLFF
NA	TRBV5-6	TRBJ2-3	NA	TGTGCCAGCAGCCTCGACTGGGCCAGCACAGATACGCAGTATTTT	CASSLDWASTDTQYF
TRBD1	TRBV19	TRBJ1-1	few	TGTGCCAGCCTTCCCACAGGGGGCACTGAAGCTTTCTTT	CASLPTGGTEAFF
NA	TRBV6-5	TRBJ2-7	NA	TGTGCCACCGAAGAGGGCCCTCCGGACGAGCAGTACTTC	CATEEGPPDEQYF
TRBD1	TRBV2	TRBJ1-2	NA	TGTGCCAGCAATAGGGACAGGGGAGCTAACTATGGCTACACCTTC	CASNRDRGANYGYTF
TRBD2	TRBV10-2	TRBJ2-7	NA	TGCGCCAGCAGAACTAGCGGGGGAAGCTCCTACGAGCAGTACTTC	CASRTSGGSSYEQYF
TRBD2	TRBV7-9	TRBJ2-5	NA	TGTGCCAGCAGACATGGACTAGCGGGAGGCAGCGGGGAGACCCAGTACTTC	CASRHGLAGGSGETQYF
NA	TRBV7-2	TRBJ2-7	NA	TGTGCCAGCAGCTTAGGGGCTAGTTTGTACGAGCAGTACTTC	CASSLGASLYEQYF
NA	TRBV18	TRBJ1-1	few	TGTGCCAGCTCACCAGGGTTGAACACTGAAGCTTTCTTT	CASSPGLNTEAFF
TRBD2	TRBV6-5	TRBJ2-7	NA	TGTGCCAGCAGCTCGGGACTAGGAAGCTACGAGCAGTACTTC	CASSSGLGSYEQYF
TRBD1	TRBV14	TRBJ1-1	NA	TGTGCCAGCAGCTCGCGGACAGGGAGGAACACTGAAGCTTTCTTT	CASSSRTGRNTEAFF
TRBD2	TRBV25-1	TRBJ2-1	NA	TGTGCCAGCAGTGAAAGGCCTAGCGGGACTAGTGAGCAGTTCTTC	CASSERPSGTSEQFF